The 29 T cell receptor beta chains below all came from one sample that was sequenced in a study of OX40 agonist ivuxolimab in advanced cancers. The protocol was immunoSEQ multiplex PCR, while the TCRdb copy is restricted to in-frame clones and leaves out a portion. Of around 60,000 clones listed, approximately 90% are singletons. The sequenced sample was CD4+ or CD8+ T cells sorted from blood, obtained in a trial of the OX40 agonist ivuxolimab. The receptor source for this set is an adult with an advanced solid tumor such as melanoma, head and neck, liver or kidney cancer.

The CDR3 loop is CASSFTVLNTEAFF. DNA for the CDR3: TGTGCCAGCAGTTTTACAGTTTTGAACACTGAAGCTTTCTTT. The chain carries TRBV28 and TRBJ1-1; the D is unclear. Between the trimmed V and J ends, which lost 3 bases and 0 bases, there was a span of 8 bases. Germline lookup yields CDR1 MDHEN and CDR2 SYDVKM. This CDR3 comprises 14 residues. Full variable domain (outside the CDR3, taken from reference TRBV28 and TRBJ1-1): DVKVTQSSRYLVKRTGEKVFLECVQDMDHENMFWYRQDPGLGLRLIYFSYDVKMKEKGDIPEGYSVSREKKERFSLILESASTNQTSMYLCASSFTVLNTEAFFGQGTRLTVV.

The chain carries TRBV11-2 and TRBJ2-5; 9 bases map to TRBD1. The CDR3 sequence is 14 residues long. The V segment lost 5 bases and the J segment 4 bases; nucleotides outside the gene matches: 5. Germline V CDR1 and CDR2: SGHAT, FQNNGV. DNA for the CDR3: TGTGCCAGCAGCAGGGACAGGGTAGGAGAGACCCAGTACTTC. This encodes CASSRDRVGETQYF.

The chain employs TRBV6-1 and TRBJ2-2; D unresolved. V was clipped by 5 bases and J by 2 bases, with 12 bases between them. This CDR3 is built from 15 residues. CDR1 and CDR2 from the germline V gene are MNHNS and SASEGT. The CDR3 sequence is CASSRDTSNTGELFF. Written as DNA, the CDR3 is TGTGCCAGCAGTCGTGACACCTCCAACACCGGGGAGCTGTTTTTT.

This rearrangement joins TRBV7-3 to TRBJ2-1; 9 bases agree with TRBD2. The CDR3 is 16 amino acids. After removal of 5 bases from V and 3 bases from J, the junction contained 8 bases not matched to a gene. CDR1 SGHTA and CDR2 FQGTGA come from the germline V gene. The CDR3, as DNA: TGTGCCAGCAGCCTTCTTGCGGGAGGGGGCTACAATGAGCAGTTCTTC. Translating gives CASSLLAGGGYNEQFF.

This rearrangement joins TRBV6-6 to TRBJ1-2; perhaps TRBD1 as D (6 bases). Trimming took off 5 bases at V and 3 bases at J, with 10 bases between the two ends. Germline CDR1 is MNHNY and CDR2 is SVGAGI (reference sequence). This CDR3 has 13 amino acids. In DNA form, the CDR3 reads TGTGCCAGCAGTCAACAGGGTTACTATGGCTACACCTTC. This gives the protein CASSQQGYYGYTF.

This chain uses TRBV28 with TRBJ1-1; tentative D call: TRBD1 (6 bases). V shed 4 bases and J shed 3 bases, with 9 bases lying between them. Germline lookup yields CDR1 MDHEN and CDR2 SYDVKM. CDR3 size: 13 residues. In DNA, the CDR3 is TGTGCCAGCAGTTGGAAGGGGGACACTGAAGCTTTCTTT. This encodes CASSWKGDTEAFF.

The CDR3 DNA is TGCAGCAGCGGGGCAATCACAGATACGCAGTATTTT. Translated, it gives CSSGAITDTQYF. The chain carries TRBV29-1 and TRBJ2-3; TRBD2 matches at 7 bases. Germline V gene sequence: CDR1 SQVTM, CDR2 ANQGSEA. The CDR3 covers 12 residues. V shed 8 bases and J 2 bases; nucleotides not matched to a gene: 4.

V is TRBV15 and J is TRBJ2-7, with no clear D. Trimming removed 6 bases from V and 1 base from J, with 7 bases in between. Germline loops: CDR1 LNHNV, CDR2 YYDKDF (reference sequence). The CDR3 spans 12 residues. DNA for the CDR3: TGTGCCACCAGTCTCGAATCCTACGAGCAGTACTTC. The encoded protein is CATSLESYEQYF. Filled out from reference TRBV15 and TRBJ2-7, the complete variable domain reads DAMVIQNPRYQVTQFGKPVTLSCSQTLNHNVMYWYQQKSSQAPKLLFHYYDKDFNNEADTPDNFQSRRPNTSFCFLDIRSPGLGDTAMYLCATSLESYEQYFGPGTRLTVT.

The rearrangement links TRBV7-2 to TRBJ2-1; D is undetermined. In germline, CDR1 is SGHTA, CDR2 FQGNSA. CDR3 length: 14 residues. V lost 2 bases to trimming and J lost 9 bases, with 14 bases between them. The CDR3 DNA sequence: TGTGCCAGCAGCTTAACGCGTTCAGGATCTGAGCAGTTCTTC. Amino acids: CASSLTRSGSEQFF.

The CDR3 region has the DNA TGCAGCGTTGGAGAGGTCCGGGCTAGCGGGAGGGCCGAGCAGTTCTTC. It is translated as CSVGEVRASGRAEQFF. The V and J genes are TRBV29-1 and TRBJ2-1, with 12 positions matching TRBD2. CDR1 is SQVTM and CDR2 is ANQGSEA in the germline V gene. The junction had 14 bases not matched to a gene; V was cut back by 4 bases and J by 10 bases. This CDR3 is 16 amino acids long.

The chain carries TRBV2 and TRBJ2-1; D not certain. V lost 6 bases to trimming and J lost 4 bases, with 7 bases between them. Germline assignment: CDR1 SNHLY and CDR2 FYNNEI. The CDR3 totals 12 residues. Here the CDR3 DNA reads TGTGCCAGCAGAGGGATTTACAATGAGCAGTTCTTC. This sequence encodes CASRGIYNEQFF.

The CDR3 reads CASSYRRGPHEQYF. DNA for the CDR3: TGTGCCAGCAGTTACCGAAGGGGCCCCCACGAGCAGTACTTC. The chain uses TRBV6-5 and TRBJ2-7; TRBD1 might be the D (5 bases). The CDR3 loop spans 14 amino acids. CDR1 is MNHEY and CDR2 is SVGAGI in the germline V gene. Trimming stripped 2 bases from V and 5 bases from J, with 13 bases between.

The chain has TRBV10-3 and TRBJ2-2, with no clear D. CDR3 size: 12 residues. Germline-derived CDR1 and CDR2 are ENHRY and SYGVKD. The ends were cut back, 6 bases at V and 5 bases at J, with 7 bases in the middle. The CDR3 region is CAIRTSTGELFF. The CDR3, as DNA: TGTGCCATCAGGACCTCGACCGGGGAGCTGTTTTTT.

The V and J genes are TRBV18 and TRBJ2-7; 10 nucleotides align to TRBD1. The trim removed 3 bases at V and 5 bases at J, leaving 4 bases unmatched. Germline values: CDR1 KGHSH, CDR2 LQKENI. The CDR3 has 14 amino acids. The CDR3 DNA reads as TGTGCCAGCTCACCGGGACAGGGGAGCAACGAGCAGTACTTC. Translated, it gives CASSPGQGSNEQYF.

This chain links TRBV7-9 with TRBJ2-5; perhaps TRBD2 as D (6 bases). CDR1 SEHNR and CDR2 FQNEAQ come from the germline V gene (reference sequence). The CDR3 consists of 11 residues. The V and J ends lost 5 bases and 5 bases respectively, with 6 bases between them. CDR3 DNA sequence: TGTGCCAGCAGCCGGGGGGAGACCCAGTACTTC. As protein: CASSRGETQYF.

The rearrangement links TRBV5-4 to TRBJ1-4; TRBD1 matches 7 bases. Germline V CDR1 and CDR2: SGHNT, YYREEE (reference sequence). This CDR3 has 15 amino acids. The V segment lost 5 bases and the J segment 3 bases; nucleotides outside the gene matches: 7. This chain's CDR3 is CASSLQGVSNEKLFF. For the CDR3, the DNA is TGTGCCAGCAGTTTGCAGGGGGTTTCTAATGAAAAACTGTTTTTT.

The rearrangement links TRBV28 to TRBJ2-7; 7 bases map to TRBD1. Per germline, CDR1 MDHEN and CDR2 SYDVKM. The CDR3 sequence is 18 residues long. Trimming cost V 2 bases and J 3 bases; bases outside gene matches: 16. CDR3 sequence reads: CASSLILSTGTESYEQYF. CDR3 in DNA: TGTGCCAGCAGTTTAATTCTCTCTACCGGGACAGAAAGCTACGAGCAGTACTTC.

This chain joins TRBV5-1 and TRBJ1-1, with D possibly TRBD1 on 5 matching bases. The CDR3 is 13 residues long. V was shortened by 5 bases and J by 4 bases, with 12 bases between the two germline ends. Germline-derived CDR1 and CDR2 are SGHRS and YFSETQ. The CDR3 nucleotides are TGCGCCAGCAGTCGTTCCAGGGCCACTGAAGCTTTCTTT. It is translated as CASSRSRATEAFF.

This clone came up a few times. The rearrangement links TRBV19 to TRBJ1-5; D not certain. CDR3 length equals 14 residues. Germline V gene data show CDR1 as LNHDA and CDR2 as SQIVND (reference sequence). V was clipped by 10 bases and J by 0 bases, with 13 bases between them. CDR3 in amino acids: CAISDGYSNQPQHF. In DNA form, the CDR3 reads TGTGCCATTTCGGACGGTTATAGCAATCAGCCCCAGCATTTT.

The chain is built from TRBV4-1 and TRBJ2-5, with 11 bases fitting TRBD2. V lost 4 bases, J lost 5 bases, and 3 bases stayed unmatched. Looked up from germline, CDR1 is MGHRA and CDR2 is YSYEKL. The CDR3 is made up of 14 amino acids. The CDR3 nucleotides read TGCGCCAGCAGCCTTACTAGCGGGAGTGAGACCCAGTACTTC. This encodes CASSLTSGSETQYF.

The chain combines TRBV9 with TRBJ2-5; no definite D call. This CDR3 contains 14 residues. Germline lookup yields CDR1 SGDLS and CDR2 YYNGEE. V was pared by 0 bases and J by 4 bases, with 10 bases between. The CDR3 region is CASSVDHWGETQYF. CDR3 nucleotide sequence: TGTGCCAGCAGCGTAGATCACTGGGGAGAGACCCAGTACTTC.

This chain connects TRBV10-2 to TRBJ2-7, with 10 bases that match TRBD2. Per the germline V gene, CDR1 is WSHSY and CDR2 is SAAADI. After removal of 4 bases from V and 2 bases from J, the junction contained 2 bases not matched to a gene. This CDR3 spans 14 amino acids. CDR3 DNA sequence: TGCGCCAGCAGTGGCGGACTAGCGGCCTACGAGCAGTACTTC. Protein product: CASSGGLAAYEQYF.

The gene calls are TRBV7-6 and TRBJ2-1, with 16 bases that match TRBD2. The CDR3 is 17 residues long. Germline CDR1 and CDR2: SGHVS and FNYEAQ. With V trimmed by 1 base and J by 6 bases, 3 bases remained unmatched. CDR3 amino acids: CASSLVGLAGGPNEQFF. Here the CDR3 DNA reads TGTGCCAGCAGCTTAGTGGGACTAGCGGGAGGGCCCAATGAGCAGTTCTTC.

V and J are TRBV6-1 and TRBJ2-7; D call uncertain. Germline V lookup: CDR1 MNHNS, CDR2 SASEGT. Trimming took 8 bases from V and 4 from J, leaving 15 bases between them. The CDR3 consists of 13 residues. Here the CDR3 DNA reads TGTGCCAGCTCCAAGACCCTCGCGTACGAGCAGTACTTC. Translated: CASSKTLAYEQYF.

This chain connects TRBV5-1 to TRBJ2-3, with 8 bases that match TRBD1. From germline, CDR1 is SGHRS and CDR2 YFSETQ. The CDR3 totals 14 residues. Trimming removed 0 bases from V and 4 bases from J; junction bases left unmatched: 1. The CDR3 is CASSLGTGPDTQYF. The CDR3 DNA is TGCGCCAGCAGCTTGGGGACAGGGCCAGATACGCAGTATTTT.

The table lists this clone with a count of one. The chain carries TRBV11-1 and TRBJ2-4; maybe TRBD2 (6 bases). The CDR3 has 14 amino acids. Germline values: CDR1 SGHAT, CDR2 FQDESV (reference sequence). V was shortened by 1 base and J by 8 bases, with 12 bases between the two germline ends. The CDR3 coding sequence is TGTGCCAGCAGCTTAGGGGCGGGGACGGACATTCAGTACTTC. Translating gives CASSLGAGTDIQYF.

This clone was counted between two and nine times. The rearrangement uses TRBV18 and TRBJ2-2; the match to TRBD1 covers 8 bases. The CDR3 is made up of 15 amino acids. Germline V gene lookup returns CDR1 KGHSH and CDR2 LQKENI. The V and J ends lost 6 bases and 3 bases, in that order; junction bases with no gene match: 6. This chain's CDR3 is CASSYGQGDTGELFF. CDR3 nucleotide sequence: TGTGCCAGCTCTTATGGACAGGGAGACACCGGGGAGCTGTTTTTT.

The chain uses TRBV18 and TRBJ2-7, with no clear D. The CDR3 covers 11 residues. The germline V and J ends were trimmed by 5 bases and 5 bases, with 7 bases remaining between them. Germline loops: CDR1 KGHSH, CDR2 LQKENI. CDR3 nucleotide sequence: TGTGCCAGCTCAGCGAATGACGAGCAGTACTTC. It is translated as CASSANDEQYF. Full variable domain (rest looked up from reference TRBV18 and TRBJ2-7): NAGVMQNPRHLVRRRGQEARLRCSPMKGHSHVYWYRQLPEEGLKFMVYLQKENIIDESGMPKERFSAEFPKEGPSILRIQQVVRGDSAAYFCASSANDEQYFGPGTRLTVT.

A single count supports this clone. The genes are TRBV27 and TRBJ2-1; 12 nucleotides match TRBD2. Germline V lookup: CDR1 MNHEY, CDR2 SMNVEV (reference sequence). The CDR3 has 15 residues. J gave up 4 bases and V 5 bases, and 3 bases lay outside the gene matches. The DNA for the CDR3 is TGTGCCAGCAGTCGCGGGACTAGCGGGTACAATGAGCAGTTCTTC. Its protein product is CASSRGTSGYNEQFF.